The text below deals with one TCR beta chain. Its target antigen remains unknown. Nothing much larger sits one base from this clone, and base qualities are not available. This specimen belongs to a study of T cell repertoires in cytomegalovirus infection (dated by TCRdb to about 2019). Regarding the research as a whole: Recently identified HLA-C-restricted CMV epitopes, whose presentation resists viral immunomodulation, were targeted by peptide stimulations together with well-studied HLA-B-restricted epitopes. Donor HLA type was relevant to the analysis, because carriage of CMV infection together with the matching HLA type was indicated by public TCR beta signatures.

The sequencing machine was an Illumina HiSeq 1500. TCRdb handled the public reads itself, with Q25 trimming in fastp and clone calling in MiXCR, and kept productive beta chains. Each entry merges the rows of one CDR3 protein and shows their most common DNA and genes. Across this sample there are about 160,000 distinct CDR3 sequences, with about 20% seen only once. 25% of the sample is taken by the ten largest. What the work shows at the level of the full study, not this receptor alone: In both this cohort and an independent roughly 350-donor cohort, the cumulative frequency of public TCR beta family members distinguished carriers of CMV infection plus the relevant HLA type. The ex vivo response was dominated by HLA-C-restricted CMV-specific TCR beta clonotypes, and the single most frequent clonotype in two of eight donors was supplied by these HLA-C-restricted clonotypes.

The treatment or condition label corresponds to: in vitro stimulation with specific CMV peptide epitopes to enrich CMV-specific T cells. Spanning cysteine to phenylalanine, the CDR3 consists of 19 amino acids. The kept DNA is CDR3 alone, 57 bases in frame from the first base. The germline V gene gives CDR1 as MNHEY and CDR2 as SVGEGT. Trimming accounts for 2 bases at V and 0 bases at J, while the number of junction bases matched to no gene is 12. Here the chain combines TRBV6-2 or TRBV6-3 and TRBJ2-1; 8 central bases correspond to TRBD1. Source: CD8+ T cells from cultured PBMCs, taken from culture after CMV antigen stimulation. The TCR comes from a human donor in good health (CMV status not recorded). Some clones in this sample may be carry-over from other donors' samples. The nucleotide sequence is given as TGTGCCAGCAGTTACCGACTCGCCCACACAGGGGGCTCCTACAATGAGCAGTTCTTC. It translates to CASSYRLAHTGGSYNEQFF.